This entry lists 27 T cell receptor beta chains sequenced from one sample in a study of cytomegalovirus exposure and HLA in healthy donors. Primers: 60 Vbeta forward and 13 Jbeta reverse. Sequenced by immunoSEQ multiplex PCR; TCRdb stores in-frame clones only, minus some. Of around 180,000 clones listed, over 60% are singletons. The sequenced sample was PBMCs. These receptors were obtained from a woman aged 40-49 years in good health and CMV-seronegative.

Only a few counts were recorded for this clone. V and J are TRBV7-9 and TRBJ2-1; 14 bases align to TRBD2. V dropped 4 bases and J dropped 10; count of bases not matched to a gene: 9. Germline assignment: CDR1 SEHNR and CDR2 FQNEAQ (reference sequence). This CDR3 is built from 16 residues. In DNA form, the CDR3 reads TGTGCCAGCAGCTCCCCCGGGACTAGCGGGAGTGACGAGCAGTTCTTC. It yields the protein CASSSPGTSGSDEQFF.

V is TRBV18 and J is TRBJ1-3; a possible D gene is TRBD1 (6 bases). The V and J ends lost 4 bases and 2 bases respectively, with 12 bases between them. The CDR3 length is 15 residues. CDR1 is KGHSH and CDR2 is LQKENI in the germline V gene. The CDR3 sequence is CASSRNQGTGNTIYF. Written as DNA, the CDR3 is TGTGCCAGCTCACGAAATCAGGGGACTGGAAACACCATATATTTT.

The chain joins TRBV18 to TRBJ1-4; D uncertain. V was shortened by 4 bases and J by 3 bases, with 9 bases between the two germline ends. This CDR3 region has 14 residues. Germline V gene lookup returns CDR1 KGHSH and CDR2 LQKENI. The CDR3 nucleotides are TGTGCCAGCTCACGAGGTGCCGCTAATGAAAAACTGTTTTTT. It is translated as CASSRGAANEKLFF. The full variable domain, completed using reference TRBV18 and TRBJ1-4, is NAGVMQNPRHLVRRRGQEARLRCSPMKGHSHVYWYRQLPEEGLKFMVYLQKENIIDESGMPKERFSAEFPKEGPSILRIQQVVRGDSAAYFCASSRGAANEKLFFGSGTQLSVL.

The rearrangement links TRBV6-5 to TRBJ1-1; D unresolved. CDR3 length equals 12 residues. With 7 bases removed from V and 11 bases from J, the gap between germline ends came to 17 bases. Germline V gene sequence: CDR1 MNHEY, CDR2 SVGAGI. Here the CDR3 DNA reads TGTGCCAGCAAAAACCGGAGGCAAGAGGCTTTCTTT. Residues: CASKNRRQEAFF.

V and J are TRBV7-2 and TRBJ2-1, with 7 positions matching TRBD2. From germline, CDR1 is SGHTA and CDR2 FQGNSA. V gave up 4 bases and J gave up 1 base; unmatched junction bases: 4. This CDR3 is 15 amino acids long. CDR3 region: CASSSGLESYNEQFF. DNA of the CDR3: TGTGCCAGCAGCTCCGGACTAGAATCCTACAATGAGCAGTTCTTC. Full variable domain (outside the CDR3, taken from reference TRBV7-2 and TRBJ2-1): GAGVSQSPSNKVTEKGKDVELRCDPISGHTALYWYRQSLGQGLEFLIYFQGNSAPDKSGLPSDRFSAERTGGSVSTLTIQRTQQEDSAVYLCASSSGLESYNEQFFGPGTRLTVL.

The chain couples TRBV9 to TRBJ2-1; D perhaps matches TRBD2 (5 bases). Germline loops: CDR1 SGDLS, CDR2 YYNGEE. The CDR3 is 16 residues long. V lost 0 bases and J lost 0, with 10 bases in between. CDR3 nucleotide sequence: TGTGCCAGCAGCGTAGCCGGCGGGTCCTCCTACAATGAGCAGTTCTTC. It is translated as CASSVAGGSSYNEQFF.

The rearrangement links TRBV6-5 to TRBJ1-3; D uncertain. The CDR3 totals 14 residues. V lost 7 bases, J lost 4 bases, and 14 bases lay in between. The germline CDR1 and CDR2 sequences are MNHEY and SVGAGI. CDR3 sequence reads: CASTPSGKGNTIYF. As DNA, the CDR3 is TGTGCCAGCACGCCGTCGGGGAAAGGAAACACCATATATTTT.

This chain joins TRBV5-6 and TRBJ2-3; 9 bases agree with TRBD2. There are 17 residues in the CDR3. Germline V gene sequence: CDR1 SGHDT, CDR2 YYEEEE. Germline trimming cut 2 bases from V and 6 bases from J; bases unmatched to any gene: 13. In DNA form, the CDR3 reads TGTGCCAGCAGCTTAACCACGTCAGCGGGAGGCCAGGATACGCAGTATTTT. As protein: CASSLTTSAGGQDTQYF.

This clone was detected a few times. The chain links TRBV5-6 to TRBJ1-1, with D tentatively TRBD1 (6 bases). Germline V gene sequence: CDR1 SGHDT, CDR2 YYEEEE. Deletions cut 3 bases from V and 1 base from J, with 10 bases between. CDR3 length: 14 amino acids. The CDR3 region has the DNA TGTGCCAGCAGCTCACAGGGACGGAACACTGAAGCTTTCTTT. It translates to CASSSQGRNTEAFF.

The V gene is TRBV5-1, the J gene TRBJ1-2, with 10 bases that match TRBD1. Germline V gene sequence: CDR1 SGHRS, CDR2 YFSETQ. CDR3 length equals 13 residues. V trimming: 5 bases; J trimming: 8 bases; junction bases outside the gene matches: 6. CDR3 DNA: TGCGCCAGCAGTTCGACAGGGGGCGAGGGCTACACCTTC. Encoded protein: CASSSTGGEGYTF.

V gene TRBV20-1 combines with J gene TRBJ1-5; unclear D gene. The CDR3 extends over 11 amino acids. The V gene lost 0 bases and the J gene lost 11 bases, with 8 bases spanning the gap. Germline assignment: CDR1 DFQATT and CDR2 SNEGSKA (reference sequence). The CDR3 is CSARDPLTQHF. CDR3 coding DNA: TGCAGTGCTAGAGACCCACTGACCCAGCATTTT.

This chain joins TRBV7-2 and TRBJ2-6, with D perhaps TRBD2 (7 bases). Trimming removed 7 bases from V and 0 bases from J, with 13 bases in between. CDR1 is SGHTA and CDR2 is FQGNSA in the germline V gene. The CDR3 loop spans 16 amino acids. The DNA for the CDR3 is TGTGCCAGCACCAATAGGGGGGGCTCTGGGGCCAACGTCCTGACTTTC. Translated: CASTNRGGSGANVLTF.

This rearrangement joins TRBV5-4 to TRBJ2-1; 9 bases line up with TRBD1. The CDR3 spans 16 residues. The V and J ends lost 0 bases and 3 bases, in that order; junction bases with no gene match: 4. Germline CDR1 is SGHNT and CDR2 is YYREEE (reference sequence). This CDR3 reads CASSLGGTGIYNEQFF. The CDR3 DNA reads TGTGCCAGCAGCTTGGGGGGGACAGGGATCTACAATGAGCAGTTCTTC. The full variable domain, its missing parts supplied by reference TRBV5-4 and TRBJ2-1, is ETGVTQSPTHLIKTRGQQVTLRCSSQSGHNTVSWYQQALGQGPQFIFQYYREEENGRGNFPPRFSGLQFPNYSSELNVNALELDDSALYLCASSLGGTGIYNEQFFGPGTRLTVL.

The V and J genes are TRBV11-2 and TRBJ2-7, with TRBD2 identical over 7 bases. Losses at the gene ends were 0 bases for V and 4 bases for J; bases not matched to a gene: 6. This CDR3 is built from 15 residues. Germline CDR1 SGHAT, CDR2 FQNNGV. The CDR3 loop reads CASSLEPAGLYEQYF. CDR3 DNA sequence: TGTGCCAGCAGCTTAGAGCCAGCGGGGTTGTACGAGCAGTACTTC.

The chain is built from TRBV7-9 and TRBJ2-7; D is perhaps TRBD1 (5 bases). The germline CDR1 and CDR2 sequences are SEHNR and FQNEAQ (reference sequence). The CDR3 consists of 12 residues. DNA of the CDR3: TGTTCCAGCAGCTTAGGCAGGGCCGAGCAGTACGTC. Encoded protein: CSSSLGRAEQYV.

As regards this clone: Its ends do not fully match the called genes, so a read error is possible. The gene calls are TRBV29-1 and TRBJ2-7; D is unclear. CDR3 length: 11 amino acids. Germline V gene data show CDR1 as SQVTM and CDR2 as ANQGSEA. The CDR3 loop reads CSVETAERTAF. The CDR3 nucleotides are TGCAGCGTTGAAACGGCAGAGCGTACCGCCTTC.

The V call is TRBV27, the J call TRBJ2-4; TRBD2 agrees at 8 bases. Losses at the gene ends were 0 bases for V and 6 bases for J; bases not matched to a gene: 7. The CDR3 has 16 amino acids. The V gene's germline CDR1 is MNHEY and CDR2 SMNVEV (reference sequence). CDR3 sequence reads: CASSLSRAGGRNIQYF. The CDR3 region has the DNA TGTGCCAGCAGTTTATCGAGGGCGGGAGGCCGAAACATTCAGTACTTC.

The CDR3 bases are TGTGCCAGCAGCGAGGACAGGAACACTGAAGCTTTCTTT. Amino acids: CASSEDRNTEAFF. The gene calls are TRBV7-9 and TRBJ1-1, with a weak D call TRBD1 (6 bases). Trimming stripped 5 bases from V and 1 base from J, with 8 bases between. Germline V gives CDR1 SEHNR, CDR2 FQNEAQ (reference sequence). CDR3 length: 13 residues. Full variable domain (missing parts from reference TRBV7-9 and TRBJ1-1): DTGVSQNPRHKITKRGQNVTFRCDPISEHNRLYWYRQTLGQGPEFLTYFQNEAQLEKSRLLSDRFSAERPKGSFSTLEIQRTEQGDSAMYLCASSEDRNTEAFFGQGTRLTVV.

The chain couples TRBV6-6 to TRBJ1-5, with D tentatively TRBD1 (5 bases). CDR3 size: 14 residues. Trimming removed 6 bases at V and 11 bases at J, with 20 bases between. Germline V gives CDR1 MNHNY, CDR2 SVGAGI (reference sequence). CDR3 sequence: CASRPGGAPPAQHF. Written as DNA, the CDR3 is TGTGCCAGCAGGCCAGGAGGGGCCCCGCCGGCCCAGCATTTT.

The chain couples TRBV11-3 to TRBJ2-1; D is uncertain. The CDR3 totals 16 residues. V lost 5 bases, J lost 8 bases, and 22 bases lay in between. The germline gives CDR1 SGHNT, CDR2 YENEEA. The chain's CDR3 is CASSPLERPSSHEQFF. The CDR3 DNA is TGTGCCAGCAGCCCTCTTGAGCGTCCTTCTTCGCATGAGCAGTTCTTC.

V gene TRBV7-3 combines with J gene TRBJ2-3; 7 nucleotides line up with TRBD2. The CDR3 is made up of 13 amino acids. The ends lost 4 bases at V and 8 bases at J; junction bases unmatched: 6. Germline values: CDR1 SGHTA, CDR2 FQGTGA. DNA of the CDR3: TGTGCCAGCAGCTCCCCGACTAGCTCTACGCAGTATTTT. The encoded protein is CASSSPTSSTQYF.

The V gene is TRBV7-9, the J gene TRBJ2-3, with 9 bases identical to TRBD1. The germline gives CDR1 SEHNR, CDR2 FQNEAQ (reference sequence). Germline trimming cut 8 bases from V and 4 bases from J; bases unmatched to any gene: 13. The CDR3 sequence is 16 residues long. In DNA form, the CDR3 reads TGTGCCAGCTCGAGACGGACAGGGGTTACGGCAGATACGCAGTATTTT. Translated: CASSRRTGVTADTQYF. The variable domain in full, with the rest retrieved from reference TRBV7-9 and TRBJ2-3, is DTGVSQNPRHKITKRGQNVTFRCDPISEHNRLYWYRQTLGQGPEFLTYFQNEAQLEKSRLLSDRFSAERPKGSFSTLEIQRTEQGDSAMYLCASSRRTGVTADTQYFGPGTRLTVL.

The gene calls are TRBV11-2 and TRBJ2-5, with TRBD1 matching 8 bases. There are 14 residues in the CDR3. CDR1 SGHAT and CDR2 FQNNGV come from the germline V gene. The trim removed 5 bases at V and 4 bases at J, leaving 6 bases unmatched. The CDR3 spells CASSVGTGLETQYF. CDR3 sequence (DNA): TGTGCCAGCAGCGTAGGGACAGGTTTAGAGACCCAGTACTTC.

In its sample, this clone was seen once. The chain recombines TRBV5-4 with TRBJ2-2, with D perhaps matching TRBD1 (5 bases). Germline-derived CDR1 and CDR2 are SGHNT and YYREEE (reference sequence). Trimming took 4 bases from V and 3 from J, leaving 13 bases between them. This CDR3 region has 15 residues. CDR3 residues: CASSVGDSYTGELFF. The DNA of the CDR3 is TGTGCCAGCAGCGTAGGTGACAGCTACACCGGGGAGCTGTTTTTT.

The rearrangement uses TRBV14 and TRBJ1-2; D perhaps matches TRBD1 (5 bases). This CDR3 region has 13 residues. Trimming shortened V by 2 bases and J by 8 bases, and 12 bases separated the two germline ends. Germline values: CDR1 SGHDN, CDR2 FVKESK. The CDR3 region is CASSQQGIGGYTF. The CDR3 DNA is TGTGCCAGCAGCCAACAGGGAATTGGAGGCTACACCTTC.

The chain links TRBV10-3 to TRBJ2-5; D is unresolved. Trimming removed 3 bases from V and 1 base from J, with 9 bases in between. CDR3 size: 14 residues. Germline values: CDR1 ENHRY, CDR2 SYGVKD. In DNA, the CDR3 is TGTGCCATCAGTGAAAAAGACATCCAAGAGACCCAGTACTTC. It specifies CAISEKDIQETQYF.

The sample holds a few counts of this clone. The J gene is TRBJ1-1, the V gene TRBV4-3; maybe TRBD1 (6 bases). Germline V lookup: CDR1 LGHNA, CDR2 YSLEER. The CDR3 contains 14 residues. V lost 4 bases to trimming and J lost 5 bases, with 14 bases between them. CDR3 sequence: CASSLDGRGTEAFF. The DNA of the CDR3 is TGCGCCAGCAGCCTAGATGGCAGGGGAACTGAAGCTTTCTTT.